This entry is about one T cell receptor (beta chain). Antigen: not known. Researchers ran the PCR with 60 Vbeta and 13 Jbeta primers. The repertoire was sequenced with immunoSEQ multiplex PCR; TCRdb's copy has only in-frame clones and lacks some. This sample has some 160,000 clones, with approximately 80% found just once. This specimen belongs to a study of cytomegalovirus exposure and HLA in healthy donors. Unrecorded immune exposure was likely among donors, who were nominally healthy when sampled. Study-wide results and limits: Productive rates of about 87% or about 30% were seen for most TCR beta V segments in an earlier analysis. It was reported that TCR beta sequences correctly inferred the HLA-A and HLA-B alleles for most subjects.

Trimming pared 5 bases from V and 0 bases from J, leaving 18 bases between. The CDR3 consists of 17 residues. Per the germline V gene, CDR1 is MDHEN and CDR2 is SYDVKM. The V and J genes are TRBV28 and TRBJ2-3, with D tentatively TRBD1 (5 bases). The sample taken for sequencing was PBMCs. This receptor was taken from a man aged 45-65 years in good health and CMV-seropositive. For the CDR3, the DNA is TGTGCCAGCAGTCCGCCCCCGATACAGGTCAGCACAGATACGCAGTATTTT. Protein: CASSPPPIQVSTDTQYF.